This TCR beta chain was sequenced during a study of T-cell memory formation after mild COVID-19. The CDR3 loop spans 13 amino acids. Germline CDR1 DFQATT, CDR2 SNEGSKA (reference sequence). The V segment lost 6 bases and the J segment 3 bases; nucleotides outside the gene matches: 8. TCRalpha and TCRbeta libraries used 5'RACE with constant-segment primers and UMIs. MiXCR, applied by TCRdb to the 5' RACE reads, yields one record per CDR3 protein. The data contain a few hundred thousand distinct CDR3 sequences, more than 25% of them singletons. Study results and limitations: There was a balanced CD4/CD8 profile in clones contracting day 15 to 85, and later expanders leaned CD4+. CD4+ contracting clones were found mainly in CM and EM, and CD8+ ones in EMRA. The pre-infection memory compartment contained some responding clones, suggesting cross-reactive memory joined.

About this clonotype itself: Its antigen is as yet unknown.

Sequenced input: PBMCs or a T cell subset sorted from them (not recorded which). This clonotype was sampled from an adult woman who had mild COVID-19 (a few samples of this study predate the infection). Cell type and time point are not known. This sequence joins TRBV20-1 and TRBJ2-7; 7 bases agree with TRBD1. DNA of the CDR3: TGCAGTGCCAGATCGGGACAGATCTACGAGCAGTACTTC. Amino acids: CSARSGQIYEQYF.